The 4 T cell receptor beta chains listed next were all sequenced from one sample in a study of cytomegalovirus exposure and HLA in healthy donors. The PCR used 60 Vbeta and 13 Jbeta primers. The repertoire was sequenced with immunoSEQ multiplex PCR; TCRdb's copy has only in-frame clones and lacks some. This sample yields 160,000 or so clones, of which over 60% are seen a single time; more than 5.5% belongs to the top ten. The source material was PBMCs. The source of these receptors is a man in his forties or fifties in good health and CMV-seronegative.

The chain links TRBV6-5 to TRBJ2-7; the D gene is possibly TRBD2 (5 bases). The CDR3 has 13 residues. V was pared by 7 bases and J by 0 bases, with 10 bases between. Germline loops: CDR1 MNHEY, CDR2 SVGAGI. The CDR3 here is CASTERSSYEQYF. DNA of the CDR3: TGTGCCAGCACCGAGCGGAGCTCCTACGAGCAGTACTTC.

V usage is TRBV23-1 and J usage is TRBJ2-7; 12 nucleotides match TRBD1. TRBV23-1 is sorted into the ORF group, with uncertain function. CDR3 size: 17 residues. V shed 4 bases, J shed 5 bases, and the junction held 12 bases outside the gene matches. CDR3 sequence (DNA): TGCGCCAGCAGTCGAAGGAATCCGGGACAGGGGGCCAACGAGCAGTACTTC. This sequence encodes CASSRRNPGQGANEQYF.

The gene calls are TRBV27 and TRBJ1-5; 7 nucleotides line up with TRBD1. Trimming took 1 base from V and 4 from J; bases not matched to a gene: 4. The CDR3 totals 15 residues. The germline V gene has CDR1 MNHEY and CDR2 SMNVEV (reference sequence). Written as DNA, the CDR3 is TGTGCCAGCAGTTTATTGGGACAGTTGAATCAGCCCCAGCATTTT. Translating it yields CASSLLGQLNQPQHF.

For this clone: Additional DNA sequences in this sample encode the identical CDR3. The CDR3 region has the DNA TGCGCCAGCAGCTTGGTAGGGGCGAACACTGAAGCTTTCTTT. Amino acid sequence: CASSLVGANTEAFF. V usage is TRBV5-1 and J usage is TRBJ1-1, with D perhaps TRBD1 (5 bases). Trimming stripped 0 bases from V and 1 base from J, with 7 bases between. CDR1 and CDR2 (germline): SGHRS, YFSETQ. The CDR3 loop spans 14 amino acids.